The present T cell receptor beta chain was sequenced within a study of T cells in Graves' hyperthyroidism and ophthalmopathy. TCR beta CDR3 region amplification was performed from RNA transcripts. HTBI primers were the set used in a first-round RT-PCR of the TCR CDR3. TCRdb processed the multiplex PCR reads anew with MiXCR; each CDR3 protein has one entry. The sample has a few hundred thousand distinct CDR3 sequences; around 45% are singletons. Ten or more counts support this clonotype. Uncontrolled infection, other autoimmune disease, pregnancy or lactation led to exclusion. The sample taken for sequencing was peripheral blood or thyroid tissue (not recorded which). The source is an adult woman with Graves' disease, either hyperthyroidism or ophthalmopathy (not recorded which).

The DNA of the CDR3 is TGCAGTGCTCTTTCAACTAGCGGAGCCTACGAGCAGTACTTC. Translated, it gives CSALSTSGAYEQYF. V usage is TRBV20-1 and J usage is TRBJ2-7; 8 nucleotides line up with TRBD2. The CDR3 consists of 14 residues. The trim removed 5 bases at V and 2 bases at J, leaving 8 bases unmatched. Germline V gene lookup returns CDR1 DFQATT and CDR2 SNEGSKA (reference sequence).